Below are 29 T cell receptor beta chains sequenced from a single sample in a study of T cell responses to AZD1222 COVID-19 vaccine. Profiling relied on immunoSEQ multiplex PCR, and the TCRdb table lists in-frame clones only, not all of them. Of 130,000 to 150,000 clones listed, more than 70% are singletons. This material consisted of peripheral blood, taken on day 0 of AZD1222 vaccination. Every receptor here comes from an adult in good health.

The V call is TRBV9, the J call TRBJ1-6; D is ambiguous. CDR3 length: 13 residues. CDR1 and CDR2 (germline): SGDLS, YYNGEE. V was trimmed by 4 bases and J by 7 bases, leaving 9 bases between them. CDR3 sequence: CASSPDMNSPLHF. CDR3 sequence (DNA): TGTGCCAGCAGCCCCGACATGAATTCACCCCTCCACTTT.

CDR3: CASSDSGTPVNEKLFF. In DNA, the CDR3 is TGTGCCAGTAGCGATTCCGGGACACCGGTGAATGAAAAACTGTTTTTT. The chain uses TRBV19 and TRBJ1-4; possibly TRBD1 for D (6 bases). Germline V gene lookup returns CDR1 LNHDA and CDR2 SQIVND (reference sequence). V lost 6 bases and J lost 5, with 19 bases in between. The CDR3 consists of 16 residues.

V and J are TRBV5-1 and TRBJ2-7; D might be TRBD1 (6 bases). This CDR3 contains 14 residues. Trimming took off 4 bases at V and 3 bases at J, with 14 bases between the two ends. The germline gives CDR1 SGHRS, CDR2 YFSETQ. CDR3 in DNA: TGCGCCAGCAGCACCGGACAGAAACGCTACGAGCAGTACTTC. Its translation is CASSTGQKRYEQYF.

This clone was seen a single time. The V call is TRBV6-2 or TRBV6-3, the J call TRBJ2-6, with 10 bases matching TRBD1. This CDR3 is 18 amino acids long. Germline CDR1 and CDR2: MNHEY and SVGEGT. Trimming removed 3 bases from V and 2 bases from J; junction bases left unmatched: 7. The CDR3 is CASSYDRGRVAGANVLTF. The CDR3 DNA reads TGTGCCAGCAGTTATGACAGGGGGCGAGTGGCTGGGGCCAACGTCCTGACTTTC.

With respect to this clone: Other DNA sequences of this sample code for an identical CDR3. The chain employs TRBV3-1 (or the pseudogene TRBV3-2) and TRBJ2-6; D remains unclear. The CDR3 extends over 14 amino acids. The germline V gene encodes CDR1 LGHDT and CDR2 YNNKEL (reference sequence). The V and J ends lost 6 bases and 0 bases respectively, with 6 bases between them. The CDR3: CASSQSSGANVLTF. The CDR3 DNA sequence: TGTGCCAGCAGTCAGAGCTCTGGGGCCAACGTCCTGACTTTC.

The V call is TRBV29-1, the J call TRBJ2-3; D tentatively reads TRBD1 or TRBD2 (5 bases each). Trimming took 6 bases from V and 3 from J, leaving 19 bases between them. Germline CDR1 reads SQVTM; CDR2 reads ANQGSEA. The CDR3 loop spans 15 amino acids. CDR3 region: CSVVPGRLGTDTQYF. The DNA of the CDR3 is TGCAGCGTAGTCCCGGGACGCCTAGGTACAGATACGCAGTATTTT.

The gene calls are TRBV9 and TRBJ2-3; TRBD1 agrees at 7 bases. After removal of 7 bases from V and 1 base from J, the junction contained 9 bases not matched to a gene. Germline values: CDR1 SGDLS, CDR2 YYNGEE. This CDR3 spans 15 amino acids. The CDR3 DNA sequence: TGTGCCAGCGGACCCTCAGGGGGAGGCACAGATACGCAGTATTTT. Encoded protein: CASGPSGGGTDTQYF.

This clone appeared a few times. The gene calls are TRBV3-1 (or the pseudogene TRBV3-2) and TRBJ2-5; D remains ambiguous. Germline assignment: CDR1 LGHDT and CDR2 YNNKEL (reference sequence). Trimming stripped 0 bases from V and 2 bases from J, with 10 bases between. The CDR3 has 15 amino acids. CDR3 sequence: CASSQDGLAQETQYF. The CDR3 nucleotides read TGTGCCAGCAGCCAAGATGGCCTCGCACAAGAGACCCAGTACTTC.

V and J are TRBV7-8 and TRBJ2-1; 9 positions match TRBD2. Losses at the gene ends were 7 bases for V and 9 bases for J; bases not matched to a gene: 16. The germline gives CDR1 SGHVS, CDR2 FQNEAQ. This CDR3 region has 16 residues. DNA for the CDR3: TGTGCCAGCACCCCCTACGTTTTAGCGGGAGTGGGTGAGCAGTTCTTC. Its translation is CASTPYVLAGVGEQFF.

The rearrangement joins TRBV14 to TRBJ1-1, with a possible D match to TRBD1 (5 bases). The germline CDR1 and CDR2 sequences are SGHDN and FVKESK. Trimming took 1 base from V and 4 from J, leaving 10 bases between them. This CDR3 contains 14 residues. The CDR3 protein is CASSQAGGTTEAFF. The CDR3 DNA is TGTGCCAGCAGCCAAGCGGGGGGGACCACTGAAGCTTTCTTT.

The V call is TRBV7-9, the J call TRBJ1-1; TRBD1 might be the D (5 bases). CDR3 length: 13 residues. The V and J ends lost 1 base and 11 bases respectively, with 14 bases between them. Per germline, CDR1 SEHNR and CDR2 FQNEAQ (reference sequence). The CDR3 coding sequence is TGTGCCAGCAGCTTAGAAGGCCCTCGGGGGGCTTTCTTT. It encodes CASSLEGPRGAFF. Complete variable domain (other parts from reference TRBV7-9 and TRBJ1-1): DTGVSQNPRHKITKRGQNVTFRCDPISEHNRLYWYRQTLGQGPEFLTYFQNEAQLEKSRLLSDRFSAERPKGSFSTLEIQRTEQGDSAMYLCASSLEGPRGAFFGQGTRLTVV.

This clone is a singleton in its sample. The chain recombines TRBV5-4 with TRBJ1-1; no clear D gene. In germline, CDR1 is SGHNT, CDR2 YYREEE (reference sequence). This CDR3 is built from 13 residues. V shed 1 base and J shed 2 bases, with 6 bases lying between them. The CDR3 spells CASSLLDNTEAFF. CDR3 nucleotides: TGTGCCAGCAGCTTGCTGGACAACACTGAAGCTTTCTTT.

This chain links TRBV7-3 with TRBJ1-1; D is possibly TRBD1 (5 bases). V shed 5 bases and J shed 8 bases, with 18 bases lying between them. Germline V gene lookup returns CDR1 SGHTA and CDR2 FQGTGA. The CDR3 is 14 residues long. CDR3: CASSPGGEGGEAFF. The CDR3 nucleotides are TGTGCCAGCAGCCCCGGGGGGGAGGGTGGAGAAGCTTTCTTT.

This chain links TRBV9 with TRBJ1-1; D remains ambiguous. CDR3 size: 17 residues. Trimming removed 2 bases at V and 5 bases at J, with 22 bases between. Germline V CDR1 and CDR2: SGDLS, YYNGEE. The CDR3 loop is CASSVRKDGKRDTEAFF. As DNA, the CDR3 is TGTGCCAGCAGCGTCCGGAAGGATGGGAAAAGGGATACTGAAGCTTTCTTT.

The rearrangement links TRBV11-2 to TRBJ1-4; 8 nucleotides match TRBD1. Per germline, CDR1 SGHAT and CDR2 FQNNGV. The trim removed 4 bases at V and 0 bases at J, leaving 4 bases unmatched. This CDR3 has 16 residues. CDR3 DNA sequence: TGTGCCAGCAGCTCGGACAGGGTTACAACTAATGAAAAACTGTTTTTT. Translation gives CASSSDRVTTNEKLFF.

This chain's CDR3 is CSAWTGGYEQYF. CDR3 bases: TGCAGCGCCTGGACAGGGGGATACGAGCAGTACTTC. V and J are TRBV29-1 and TRBJ2-7; the match to TRBD1 covers 10 bases. The CDR3 runs to 12 residues. Germline V gives CDR1 SQVTM, CDR2 ANQGSEA. V lost 7 bases and J lost 4; bases outside the gene matches: 4.

This chain joins TRBV7-2 and TRBJ2-7, with 12 bases matching TRBD1. CDR3 length equals 14 residues. J was trimmed by 12 bases and V by 6 bases; bases with no gene match: 12. Germline V CDR1 and CDR2: SGHTA, FQGNSA. CDR3 sequence (DNA): TGTGCCAGCAGTCAGAATCCGGGACAGGGGGCGGGGTACTTC. Translation gives CASSQNPGQGAGYF.

The rearrangement links TRBV7-2 to TRBJ2-1; D is unclear. The V and J ends lost 4 bases and 9 bases respectively, with 16 bases between them. The CDR3 is 14 amino acids. Germline V CDR1 and CDR2: SGHTA, FQGNSA. The CDR3 DNA sequence: TGTGCCAGCAGCTCCAAACCCGGGTTTCGTGAGCAGTTCTTC. Residues: CASSSKPGFREQFF.

The chain employs TRBV13 and TRBJ2-7; D may be TRBD2 (5 bases). In germline, CDR1 is PRHDT, CDR2 FYEKMQ (reference sequence). Trimming took off 6 bases at V and 7 bases at J, with 10 bases between the two ends. The CDR3 contains 11 residues. CDR3 loop: CASSHRGEQYF. The CDR3 coding sequence is TGTGCCAGCAGTCATCGGGGAGAGCAGTACTTC.

J is TRBJ2-7 and V is TRBV29-1; perhaps TRBD1 as D (5 bases). V gave up 7 bases and J gave up 2 bases, with 12 bases separating them. CDR1 SQVTM and CDR2 ANQGSEA come from the germline V gene. The CDR3 runs to 12 residues. The chain's CDR3 is CSARKGPYEQYF. The CDR3 DNA follows: TGCAGCGCTCGTAAGGGGCCCTACGAGCAGTACTTC.

The chain is built from TRBV5-4 and TRBJ2-1, with 9 bases matching TRBD2. Germline lookup yields CDR1 SGHNT and CDR2 YYREEE (reference sequence). This CDR3 spans 18 amino acids. Germline trimming cut 0 bases from V and 0 bases from J; bases unmatched to any gene: 7. Here the CDR3 reads CASSLELAGPFSYNEQFF. In DNA, the CDR3 is TGTGCCAGCAGCTTGGAACTAGCGGGTCCCTTCTCCTACAATGAGCAGTTCTTC.

The rearrangement links TRBV24-1 to TRBJ1-1; D unclear. CDR3 length equals 12 residues. Trimming left V 1 base short and J 11 bases short, with 10 bases between. The germline V gene has CDR1 KGHDR and CDR2 SFDVKD. The CDR3 protein is CATSDFKGGAFF. CDR3 DNA: TGTGCCACCAGTGATTTTAAGGGTGGGGCTTTCTTT.

The chain combines TRBV2 with TRBJ1-5, with TRBD1 identical over 9 bases. CDR1 is SNHLY and CDR2 is FYNNEI in the germline V gene. The CDR3 has 15 residues. With V trimmed by 6 bases and J by 4 bases, 7 bases remained unmatched. CDR3 nucleotide sequence: TGTGCCAGCAGGGGGGGGACAGGGATGAATCAGCCCCAGCATTTT. Translation gives CASRGGTGMNQPQHF.

V gene TRBV27 combines with J gene TRBJ1-3; D is unclear. Germline CDR1 and CDR2: MNHEY and SMNVEV (reference sequence). The CDR3 loop spans 13 amino acids. V lost 10 bases to trimming and J lost 0 bases, with 10 bases between them. The CDR3 DNA sequence: TGTGCCACTGGAGCTGGCTCTGGAAACACCATATATTTT. Protein product: CATGAGSGNTIYF.

The CDR3 here is CASSEARALNQPQHF. As DNA, the CDR3 is TGTGCCAGCAGTGAAGCTCGGGCCCTCAATCAGCCCCAGCATTTT. This rearrangement joins TRBV2 to TRBJ1-5; D not certain. Germline V CDR1 and CDR2: SNHLY, FYNNEI. V dropped 0 bases and J dropped 3 bases, with 9 bases sitting between them. This CDR3 has 15 amino acids.

The chain links TRBV11-3 to TRBJ2-2; no reliable D call. CDR1 and CDR2 from the germline V gene are SGHNT and YENEEA. There are 15 residues in the CDR3. V was clipped by 5 bases and J by 2 bases, with 12 bases between them. The CDR3 sequence is CASSRRASNTGELFF. The CDR3, as DNA: TGTGCCAGCAGCCGACGGGCTTCCAACACCGGGGAGCTGTTTTTT.

The chain joins TRBV19 to TRBJ2-1; either TRBD1 or TRBD2 may fit D (6 bases each). CDR3 length: 13 amino acids. Germline V gene data show CDR1 as LNHDA and CDR2 as SQIVND (reference sequence). The V end was cut by 10 bases, the J end by 6 bases, with 16 bases between. CDR3: CATGGGVGNEQFF. The DNA of the CDR3 is TGTGCCACCGGGGGCGGGGTGGGCAATGAGCAGTTCTTC.

This clone appeared many times. The chain recombines TRBV6-4 with TRBJ2-2; D not resolved. Deletions cut 3 bases from V and 4 bases from J, with 6 bases between. This CDR3 has 13 amino acids. Germline V gives CDR1 MRHNA, CDR2 SNTAGT. The CDR3 is CASSEKGTGELFF. As DNA, the CDR3 is TGTGCCAGCAGTGAGAAAGGCACCGGGGAGCTGTTTTTT.

Only one count was recorded for this clone. V usage is TRBV6-5 and J usage is TRBJ2-7; D uncertain. This CDR3 has 13 residues. Trimming left V 4 bases short and J 2 bases short, with 9 bases between. The germline V gene encodes CDR1 MNHEY and CDR2 SVGAGI. The DNA of the CDR3 is TGTGCCAGCAGTTTGGGCCGGACCTACGAGCAGTACTTC. Protein: CASSLGRTYEQYF.